One sample yielded the 32 T cell receptor beta chains listed below, sequenced in a study of cytomegalovirus exposure and HLA in healthy donors. The PCR employed 60 Vbeta primers together with 13 Jbeta primers. Using immunoSEQ multiplex PCR, the repertoire was profiled, and TCRdb retains in-frame clones only, with some absent. In the table there are about 150,000 clones, roughly 80% of which are singletons. The sequencing input was PBMCs. These receptors originate from a woman between 35 and 50 years old in good health and CMV-seropositive.

The chain uses TRBV10-2 and TRBJ2-1, with D possibly matching TRBD1 (5 bases). V shed 5 bases and J shed 4 bases, with 9 bases lying between them. Germline values: CDR1 WSHSY, CDR2 SAAADI. The CDR3 has 13 residues. The CDR3 region has the DNA TGCGCCAGCAGTAGCAGGGTTTACAATGAGCAGTTCTTC. Encoded protein: CASSSRVYNEQFF.

This clone appeared a few times. The chain recombines TRBV19 with TRBJ1-4, with D unresolved. Germline V gene lookup returns CDR1 LNHDA and CDR2 SQIVND (reference sequence). CDR3 length: 15 amino acids. V lost 2 bases and J 1 base, leaving 8 bases between the germline ends. CDR3 region: CASSIREGTNEKLFF. As DNA, the CDR3 is TGTGCCAGTAGTATAAGAGAGGGAACTAATGAAAAACTGTTTTTT.

The rearrangement joins TRBV25-1 to TRBJ1-6; 8 bases match TRBD1. Trimming took 7 bases from V and 9 from J; bases not matched to a gene: 11. The germline gives CDR1 MGHDK, CDR2 SYGVNS. CDR3 length: 15 amino acids. The CDR3 nucleotides read TGTGCCAGCAATCACCAGGGGGCAGTAGGTTCACCCCTCCACTTT. As protein: CASNHQGAVGSPLHF.

The chain joins TRBV2 to TRBJ2-7, with D unresolved. Germline V gives CDR1 SNHLY, CDR2 FYNNEI. V lost 6 bases to trimming and J lost 4 bases, with 16 bases between them. This CDR3 is 14 amino acids long. This CDR3 is CASSLELAGYEQYF. The CDR3 DNA reads TGTGCCAGCAGCCTCGAACTGGCCGGGTACGAGCAGTACTTC.

V and J are TRBV6-1 and TRBJ1-2, with TRBD1 matching over 8 bases. The germline V gene encodes CDR1 MNHNS and CDR2 SASEGT. The CDR3 length is 14 residues. Trimming at V came to 4 bases and at J to 6 bases, leaving 7 bases not matched to a gene. The CDR3 DNA sequence: TGTGCCAGCAGTGCCGCTCAGGGGGCGAATGGCTACACCTTC. Amino acid sequence: CASSAAQGANGYTF.

This chain links TRBV2 with TRBJ1-1; 9 bases map to TRBD1. Germline CDR1 is SNHLY and CDR2 is FYNNEI. The CDR3 totals 16 residues. V lost 6 bases to trimming and J lost 1 base; unmatched junction nucleotides: 9. The CDR3 spells CASRAGTGLGNTEAFF. For the CDR3, the DNA is TGTGCCAGCAGGGCCGGGACAGGGTTAGGGAACACTGAAGCTTTCTTT.

This clone came up a few times. The chain is built from TRBV10-3 and TRBJ2-1; TRBD2 matches 15 bases. Losses at the gene ends were 6 bases for V and 3 bases for J; bases not matched to a gene: 6. The CDR3 is 17 residues long. Germline-derived CDR1 and CDR2 are ENHRY and SYGVKD. CDR3 DNA sequence: TGTGCCATCAGCCCTGGACTAGCGGGGGGGAACTACAATGAGCAGTTCTTC. Its translation: CAISPGLAGGNYNEQFF.

The genes are TRBV19 and TRBJ1-1; TRBD1 might be the D (5 bases). V was cut by 1 base and J by 7 bases, with 13 bases left in between. The CDR3 has 14 residues. CDR1 LNHDA and CDR2 SQIVND come from the germline V gene (reference sequence). The CDR3 is CASSIASGRSEAFF. For the CDR3, the DNA is TGTGCCAGTAGTATAGCCTCAGGGAGGAGTGAAGCTTTCTTT. The variable domain in full, completed from reference TRBV19 and TRBJ1-1, reads DGGITQSPKYLFRKEGQNVTLSCEQNLNHDAMYWYRQDPGQGLRLIYYSQIVNDFQKGDIAEGYSVSREKKESFPLTVTSAQKNPTAFYLCASSIASGRSEAFFGQGTRLTVV.

CDR3 loop: CASSSPQRGQYTDTQYF. CDR3 DNA sequence: TGTGCCAGCAGCTCCCCCCAGCGGGGGCAATACACAGATACGCAGTATTTT. V gene TRBV11-2 combines with J gene TRBJ2-3, with 8 positions matching TRBD2. Trimming cost V 4 bases and J 2 bases; bases outside gene matches: 11. CDR3 size: 17 residues. Germline assignment: CDR1 SGHAT and CDR2 FQNNGV. The variable domain in full, completed from reference TRBV11-2 and TRBJ2-3, reads EAGVAQSPRYKIIEKRQSVAFWCNPISGHATLYWYQQILGQGPKLLIQFQNNGVVDDSQLPKDRFSAERLKGVDSTLKIQPAKLEDSAVYLCASSSPQRGQYTDTQYFGPGTRLTVL.

The CDR3 loop reads CASSLEAGGPNNEQFF. DNA of the CDR3: TGTGCCAGCAGCTTAGAAGCGGGGGGGCCGAATAATGAGCAGTTCTTC. The chain combines TRBV11-3 with TRBJ2-1; TRBD2 matches at 10 bases. The germline V gene encodes CDR1 SGHNT and CDR2 YENEEA. Losses at the gene ends were 0 bases for V and 7 bases for J; bases not matched to a gene: 6. This CDR3 has 16 amino acids. The whole variable domain, remainder taken from reference TRBV11-3 and TRBJ2-1, is EAGVVQSPRYKIIEKKQPVAFWCNPISGHNTLYWYLQNLGQGPELLIRYENEEAVDDSQLPKDRFSAERLKGVDSTLKIQPAELGDSAVYLCASSLEAGGPNNEQFFGPGTRLTVL.

In the case of this clone: At the DNA level, this CDR3 is encoded by other sequences in the same sample as well. This chain joins TRBV10-3 and TRBJ1-2; D gene unclear. Trimming cost V 4 bases and J 0 bases, with 12 bases left between them. CDR3 length: 15 residues. Germline V lookup: CDR1 ENHRY, CDR2 SYGVKD. CDR3 in amino acids: CAISGREGANYGYTF. The CDR3 nucleotides read TGTGCCATCAGTGGGCGAGAGGGAGCTAACTATGGCTACACCTTC.

The CDR3 sequence: CASSQGRGSTDTQYF. DNA for the CDR3: TGTGCCAGCAGTCAAGGGCGGGGGAGCACAGATACGCAGTATTTT. V and J are TRBV6-5 and TRBJ2-3; TRBD2 matches 7 bases. The CDR3 consists of 15 residues. Germline V gives CDR1 MNHEY, CDR2 SVGAGI. J was trimmed by 0 bases and V by 5 bases; bases with no gene match: 5.

The J gene is TRBJ1-2, the V gene TRBV25-1; D is possibly TRBD1 (6 bases). V dropped 10 bases and J dropped 6 bases, with 15 bases sitting between them. The CDR3 has 12 residues. Germline-derived CDR1 and CDR2 are MGHDK and SYGVNS. The CDR3 coding sequence is TGTGCCACCTTAAGGGGGGGCGATGGCTACACCTTC. Its protein is CATLRGGDGYTF.

The DNA of the CDR3 is TGTGCCAGCAGCTCTAGGACGCCAGGGGGCTTCGATCCGGGCACTGAAGCTTTCTTT. Encoded protein: CASSSRTPGGFDPGTEAFF. V is TRBV5-6 and J is TRBJ1-1; TRBD1 agrees at 8 bases. The CDR3 length is 19 residues. The germline gives CDR1 SGHDT, CDR2 YYEEEE. V lost 3 bases, J lost 4 bases, and 20 bases stayed unmatched. The full variable domain, with the rest looked up from reference TRBV5-6 and TRBJ1-1, is DAGVTQSPTHLIKTRGQQVTLRCSPKSGHDTVSWYQQALGQGPQFIFQYYEEEERQRGNFPDRFSGHQFPNYSSELNVNALLLGDSALYLCASSSRTPGGFDPGTEAFFGQGTRLTVV.

This clone has just a few counts. This chain joins TRBV29-1 and TRBJ2-1, with 13 nucleotides matching TRBD2. Germline trimming cut 0 bases from V and 13 bases from J; bases unmatched to any gene: 9. This CDR3 has 15 residues. Per the germline V gene, CDR1 is SQVTM and CDR2 is ANQGSEA. The CDR3 spells CSVEDMGTSGVGQFF. The CDR3 region has the DNA TGCAGCGTTGAAGATATGGGGACTAGCGGGGTAGGACAGTTCTTC.

The chain couples TRBV2 to TRBJ1-4; possible D gene TRBD1, 6 bases. CDR1 and CDR2 from the germline V gene are SNHLY and FYNNEI. The CDR3 spans 15 residues. V was trimmed by 7 bases and J by 4 bases, leaving 16 bases between them. In DNA form, the CDR3 reads TGTGCCAGCACCAACACTGGGACAAATAATGAAAAACTGTTTTTT. It specifies CASTNTGTNNEKLFF.

This clone came up once. The chain links TRBV30 to TRBJ1-1; no definite D call. Germline assignment: CDR1 GTSNPN and CDR2 SVGIG (reference sequence). The CDR3 spans 12 residues. Trimming removed 0 bases at V and 7 bases at J, with 9 bases between. The CDR3 here is CAWSVLTVEAFF. CDR3 sequence (DNA): TGTGCCTGGAGTGTACTCACAGTTGAAGCTTTCTTT.

This chain links TRBV7-7 with TRBJ2-5; D is perhaps TRBD1 (5 bases). The CDR3 totals 15 residues. Germline lookup yields CDR1 SSHAT and CDR2 FNYEAQ (reference sequence). V was trimmed by 0 bases and J by 2 bases, leaving 10 bases between them. The DNA for the CDR3 is TGTGCCAGCAGCTTAGCCACGACAGCGCAAGAGACCCAGTACTTC. It encodes CASSLATTAQETQYF. The variable domain in full, completed from reference TRBV7-7 and TRBJ2-5, reads GAGVSQSPRYKVTKRGQDVTLRCDPISSHATLYWYQQALGQGPEFLTYFNYEAQPDKSGLPSDRFSAERPEGSISTLTIQRTEQRDSAMYRCASSLATTAQETQYFGPGTRLLVL.

This clone was recorded once. The chain is built from TRBV6-5 and TRBJ2-1; TRBD1 might be the D (8 bases). The V and J ends lost 7 bases and 4 bases respectively, with 14 bases between them. CDR1 MNHEY and CDR2 SVGAGI come from the germline V gene. This CDR3 has 14 amino acids. This chain's CDR3 is CASNGQGGYNEQFF. In DNA, the CDR3 is TGTGCCAGCAACGGACAGGGAGGGTACAATGAGCAGTTCTTC.

The chain couples TRBV21-1 to TRBJ1-2. TRBV21-1 is deemed a pseudogene. This CDR3 has 16 residues. The CDR3 is CASSKGWTGDPWGYTF. Written as DNA, the CDR3 is TGTGCCAGCAGCAAAGGATGGACGGGGGATCCCTGGGGCTACACCTTC.

The chain has TRBV29-1 and TRBJ2-7, with D tentatively TRBD2 (6 bases). Germline-derived CDR1 and CDR2 are SQVTM and ANQGSEA. V was shortened by 6 bases and J by 4 bases, with 16 bases between the two germline ends. The length of the CDR3 is 13 residues. The CDR3 region is CSVGGVLSYEQYF. CDR3 in DNA: TGCAGCGTGGGGGGAGTTTTGAGTTACGAGCAGTACTTC.

The V gene is TRBV18, the J gene TRBJ2-5, with TRBD1 matching 7 bases. The CDR3 has 15 residues. After removal of 0 bases from V and 1 base from J, the junction contained 2 bases not matched to a gene. The germline CDR1 and CDR2 sequences are KGHSH and LQKENI. As DNA, the CDR3 is TGTGCCAGCTCACCACCGGGACAGACCCAAGAGACCCAGTACTTC. As protein: CASSPPGQTQETQYF. The full variable domain, in which reference TRBV18 and TRBJ2-5 provide the parts outside the CDR3, is NAGVMQNPRHLVRRRGQEARLRCSPMKGHSHVYWYRQLPEEGLKFMVYLQKENIIDESGMPKERFSAEFPKEGPSILRIQQVVRGDSAAYFCASSPPGQTQETQYFGPGTRLLVL.

This clone was counted between two and nine times. The chain uses TRBV28 and TRBJ1-2, with D perhaps matching TRBD1 (5 bases). The CDR3 consists of 14 residues. CDR1 and CDR2 (germline): MDHEN, SYDVKM. V was shortened by 6 bases and J by 7 bases, with 18 bases between the two germline ends. The CDR3 region is CASRPGLPSSGYTF. CDR3 bases: TGTGCCAGCAGACCGGGACTTCCCTCGAGTGGCTACACCTTC.

V gene TRBV5-4 combines with J gene TRBJ1-1; unclear D gene. CDR3 length: 15 amino acids. Trimming removed 4 bases from V and 0 bases from J, with 13 bases in between. Germline V gives CDR1 SGHNT, CDR2 YYREEE (reference sequence). The CDR3: CASSLGEGMNTEAFF. CDR3 DNA sequence: TGTGCCAGCAGCCTTGGCGAGGGTATGAACACTGAAGCTTTCTTT.

This clone was counted a single time. V usage is TRBV19 and J usage is TRBJ1-2; 7 bases agree with TRBD1. V shed 4 bases and J 2 bases; nucleotides not matched to a gene: 4. This CDR3 has 14 amino acids. Germline V gene data show CDR1 as LNHDA and CDR2 as SQIVND (reference sequence). The chain's CDR3 is CASSTPGQNYGYTF. In nucleotides, the CDR3 is TGTGCCAGTAGTACCCCGGGACAGAACTATGGCTACACCTTC.

The chain has TRBV6-6 and TRBJ1-1; a possible D gene is TRBD1 (5 bases). This CDR3 has 12 amino acids. Germline CDR1 and CDR2: MNHNY and SVGAGI (reference sequence). Trimming shortened V by 8 bases and J by 1 base, and 8 bases separated the two germline ends. The DNA for the CDR3 is TGTGCCAGCGCAGGGCCGAACACTGAAGCTTTCTTT. Protein product: CASAGPNTEAFF.

This sequence joins TRBV5-4 and TRBJ2-5; TRBD2 matches 9 bases. The germline gives CDR1 SGHNT, CDR2 YYREEE (reference sequence). V shed 4 bases, J shed 3 bases, and the junction held 4 bases outside the gene matches. The CDR3 totals 14 residues. The CDR3 DNA is TGTGCCAGCAGCCGATTAGCGGGAGAAGAGACCCAGTACTTC. As protein: CASSRLAGEETQYF. Full variable domain (missing parts from reference TRBV5-4 and TRBJ2-5): ETGVTQSPTHLIKTRGQQVTLRCSSQSGHNTVSWYQQALGQGPQFIFQYYREEENGRGNFPPRFSGLQFPNYSSELNVNALELDDSALYLCASSRLAGEETQYFGPGTRLLVL.

The CDR3 loop is CASSSLSNTGELFF. CDR3 DNA: TGTGCCAGCAGCTCCCTATCGAACACCGGGGAGCTGTTTTTT. The gene calls are TRBV7-3 and TRBJ2-2, with D unclear. The length of the CDR3 is 14 residues. CDR1 is SGHTA and CDR2 is FQGTGA in the germline V gene. Trimming took off 4 bases at V and 0 bases at J, with 6 bases between the two ends.

The chain employs TRBV18 and TRBJ2-5, with TRBD2 as a possible D gene (7 bases). V was pared by 3 bases and J by 2 bases, with 16 bases between. Per germline, CDR1 KGHSH and CDR2 LQKENI. The CDR3 consists of 16 residues. CDR3 DNA sequence: TGTGCCAGCTCACCGGTCGGCGGGGGCAATCAAGAGACCCAGTACTTC. Translating it yields CASSPVGGGNQETQYF.

This clone was seen more than once but under ten times. This sequence joins TRBV6-5 and TRBJ2-1; TRBD2 matches 7 bases. The CDR3 extends over 15 amino acids. The germline gives CDR1 MNHEY, CDR2 SVGAGI. V was clipped by 5 bases and J by 5 bases; unmatched bases: 9. The CDR3 sequence: CASSGDYTINNEQFF. In nucleotides, the CDR3 is TGTGCCAGCAGTGGGGACTATACAATCAACAATGAGCAGTTCTTC.

The chain links TRBV6-1 to TRBJ2-5, with TRBD2 identical over 10 bases. V shed 4 bases, J shed 2 bases, and the junction held 4 bases outside the gene matches. Germline values: CDR1 MNHNS, CDR2 SASEGT. This CDR3 has 15 residues. Written as DNA, the CDR3 is TGTGCCAGCAGTGTTTTAGCGGGGGGACAAGAGACCCAGTACTTC. Its protein product is CASSVLAGGQETQYF.

The V call is TRBV5-1, the J call TRBJ2-2; no reliable D call. This CDR3 comprises 14 residues. Trimming cost V 4 bases and J 0 bases, with 7 bases left between them. Per the germline V gene, CDR1 is SGHRS and CDR2 is YFSETQ. CDR3 bases: TGCGCCAGCAGCGTTGAGGCGAACACCGGGGAGCTGTTTTTT. Translating it yields CASSVEANTGELFF.